This is a list of T cell receptor beta chains from one sample in a study of cytomegalovirus exposure and HLA in healthy donors. Data came from immunoSEQ multiplex PCR; TCRdb stores just in-frame clones and leaves some out. The sample lists over 250,000 clones, just over 70% occurring once. The sample taken for sequencing was PBMCs. The source of these receptors is a female donor in good health and CMV-seronegative. The CDR3 runs from the conserved cysteine through the conserved F or W. A D gene is named only where the DNA matches it firmly. Clone size is shown for a subset of rows, as once, few, many or a class of expanded clone.

d_call	v_call	clone_size	j_call	cdr3_nt	cdr3_aa
TRBD2	TRBV7-9	few	TRBJ2-5	TGTGCCAGTTTGGCCCTTAGCGGGAGTGAAGAGACCCAGTACTTC	CASLALSGSEETQYF
.	TRBV21-1	.	TRBJ2-7	TGTGCCAGCAGCTTCATGAACGGCGGGGGGGGCTACGAGCAGTACTTC	CASSFMNGGGGYEQYF
.	TRBV25-1	.	TRBJ1-1	TGTGCCAGCAGTCCCCCCGGGGTGGTTTTCACTGAAGCTTTCTTT	CASSPPGVVFTEAFF
.	TRBV6-1	.	TRBJ2-3	TGTGCCAGCAGTGTCAACCCCGGAGGGAGTACAGATACGCAGTATTTT	CASSVNPGGSTDTQYF
TRBD2	TRBV29-1	.	TRBJ2-1	TGCAGCCACCAGGGTCGGGAGGGTAACAATGAGCAGTTCTTC	CSHQGREGNNEQFF
.	TRBV6-5	.	TRBJ2-7	TGTGCCAGCAGTTACGGGACATACTACGAGCAGTACTTC	CASSYGTYYEQYF
TRBD1	TRBV18	.	TRBJ1-5	TGTGCCAGCTCACCAACAGGGGGGGATCAGCCCCAGCATTTT	CASSPTGGDQPQHF
TRBD1	TRBV9	once	TRBJ2-7	TGTGCCAGCAGCGCCGGACGGGACAGAATCTACGAGCAGTACTTC	CASSAGRDRIYEQYF
TRBD2	TRBV15	.	TRBJ2-2	TGTGCCACCAGCAGAGATCGAGCGGGAGGGACCGGGGAGCTGTTTTTT	CATSRDRAGGTGELFF
TRBD1	TRBV5-1	.	TRBJ1-4	TGCGCCAGCAGCATGCCCGGGACAGGGGATGAAAAACTGTTTTTT	CASSMPGTGDEKLFF
TRBD2	TRBV4-2	.	TRBJ2-7	TGTGCCAGCAGCCAAGTCGAGGGGCTGGGACTAGCGGACCAAACCTACGAGCAGTACTTC	CASSQVEGLGLADQTYEQYF
.	TRBV10-3	once	TRBJ2-2	TGTGCCATCAGTGACGGGAACCCGAACACCGGGGAGCTGTTTTTT	CAISDGNPNTGELFF
TRBD2	TRBV10-1	.	TRBJ2-3	TGCGCCAGCAGTGAAGGAGCGGGACGCACAGATACGCAGTATTTT	CASSEGAGRTDTQYF
TRBD1	TRBV10-3	.	TRBJ2-1	TGTGCCATCAGGGGGACAGGGGGGGACGGGTACAATGAGCAGTTCTTC	CAIRGTGGDGYNEQFF
.	TRBV4-1	.	TRBJ2-7	TGCGCCAGCAGCCAACAGGCGGACAGTTCCTACGAGCAGTACTTC	CASSQQADSSYEQYF
.	TRBV28	.	TRBJ1-5	TGTGCCAGCATCAATACGGGTTTTAGGATTCTCGGCAATCAGCCCCAGCATTTT	CASINTGFRILGNQPQHF
TRBD2	TRBV2	.	TRBJ2-4	TGTGCCAGCAGTGTCCGGGAGGGGATCATCGAGTACTTC	CASSVREGIIEYF
TRBD1	TRBV7-9	.	TRBJ2-5	TGTGCCAGCAGTGCCGGACAGGACTACCAAGAGACCCAGTACTTC	CASSAGQDYQETQYF
.	TRBV7-9	.	TRBJ2-5	TGTTCCAGCAGCTTAGGTCGGGAGACCCAGTACTTC	CSSSLGRETQYF
TRBD2	TRBV10-3	once	TRBJ2-7	TGTGCCATCAGTGATAATAGCGGGATATACGAGCAGTACTTC	CAISDNSGIYEQYF
.	TRBV11-2	few	TRBJ1-1	TGTGCCAGCAGCTCCGGACAGGAAGCTTTCTTT	CASSSGQEAFF
TRBD2	TRBV28	few	TRBJ2-7	TGTGCCAGCAGCCCCGGGACTAGCGGGAGGCGGGGGGAGCAGTACTTC	CASSPGTSGRRGEQYF
TRBD2	TRBV28	.	TRBJ2-7	TGTGCCAGCAGTTTTCCGAACGGGAGGGCCGGGGAGCAGTACTTC	CASSFPNGRAGEQYF
.	TRBV6-6	.	TRBJ2-7	TGTGCCAGTAGTTACCAGGGCCATGGGGGCGCGGGTGAGCAGTACTTC	CASSYQGHGGAGEQYF
.	TRBV12-5	.	TRBJ2-7	TGTGCTAGTGGATCGGGCTACGAGCAGTACTTC	CASGSGYEQYF
TRBD2	TRBV6-4	.	TRBJ2-1	TGTGCCAGCAGTGTCTTACTGACTAGCGGCTCTTACAATGAGCAGTTCTTC	CASSVLLTSGSYNEQFF
.	TRBV6-5	few	TRBJ1-1	TGTGCCAGCAGCCCCCTCCGGGAGAACACTGAAGCTTTCTTT	CASSPLRENTEAFF
TRBD1	TRBV6-6	few	TRBJ2-4	TGTGCCAGCAGCCCAAAAGGACAGGGGGCTGACATTCAGTACTTC	CASSPKGQGADIQYF
TRBD2	TRBV7-3	.	TRBJ2-1	TGTGCCAGCAGCCCTCGGACTAGCGGGACGAATGAGCAGTTCTTC	CASSPRTSGTNEQFF
.	TRBV7-9	once	TRBJ2-1	TGTGCCAGCACCACCTCGAACGGTGAGCAGTTCTTC	CASTTSNGEQFF
.	TRBV15	.	TRBJ1-3	TGTGCCACCAGCCGAGGAGGGCCTGGAAACACCATATATTTT	CATSRGGPGNTIYF
.	TRBV7-8	.	TRBJ2-3	TGTGCCAGCAGCTTAGTAGCCCCTGCAAGCACAGATACGCAGTATTTT	CASSLVAPASTDTQYF
.	TRBV11-2	.	TRBJ2-3	TGTGCCAGCAGCCTAGCGAGAACCACAGATACGCAGTATTTT	CASSLARTTDTQYF
TRBD2	TRBV19	.	TRBJ2-7	TGTGCCAGTAGTACCACGACTAGCGGGATTGCCTACGAGCAGTACTTC	CASSTTTSGIAYEQYF
TRBD1	TRBV7-9	.	TRBJ2-7	TGTGCCAGCAGCGGCAGGGGGCTCTACGAGCAGTACTTC	CASSGRGLYEQYF
.	TRBV5-5	.	TRBJ1-2	TGTGCCAGCAGCTTGGAGGAGTGGTATGGCTACACCTTC	CASSLEEWYGYTF
TRBD2	TRBV2	few	TRBJ2-1	TGTGCCACAGGCCTAGCGGGAGGGCCATCCGGTGAGCAGTTCTTC	CATGLAGGPSGEQFF
TRBD1	TRBV2	.	TRBJ2-3	TGTGCCAGCAGTTCGAACGGCCCGGGAAAACAGGGGAAAGATACGCAGTATTTT	CASSSNGPGKQGKDTQYF
.	TRBV4-1	.	TRBJ1-2	TGCGCCAGCAGCCACCGACGGGGGGGTAACTATGGCTACACCTTC	CASSHRRGGNYGYTF
TRBD1	TRBV19	.	TRBJ1-3	TGTGCCAGTAGTTATCCGAGGACAGGGGCTTCTGGAAACACCATATATTTT	CASSYPRTGASGNTIYF
.	TRBV12-5	few	TRBJ1-3	TGTGCTAGTGGTTTAGATCCAGGCTATACTGGAAACACCATATATTTT	CASGLDPGYTGNTIYF
TRBD2	TRBV7-2	.	TRBJ2-7	TGTGCCAGCAGCTTAGCGGCTAGCGGGAGAAGTCACGAGCAGTACTTC	CASSLAASGRSHEQYF
TRBD1	TRBV5-6	few	TRBJ1-4	TGTGCCAGCAGCTTAGACAGGGCCAGGGAAAAACTGTTTTTT	CASSLDRAREKLFF
TRBD2	TRBV5-1	.	TRBJ2-7	TGCGCCAGCAGCCCCACTAGCGTTTCCTACGAGCAGTACTTC	CASSPTSVSYEQYF
TRBD2	TRBV27	.	TRBJ2-7	TGTGCCAGCAAGGGGAGGCGGATAGCGGGAGTCAGCGAGCAGTACTTC	CASKGRRIAGVSEQYF